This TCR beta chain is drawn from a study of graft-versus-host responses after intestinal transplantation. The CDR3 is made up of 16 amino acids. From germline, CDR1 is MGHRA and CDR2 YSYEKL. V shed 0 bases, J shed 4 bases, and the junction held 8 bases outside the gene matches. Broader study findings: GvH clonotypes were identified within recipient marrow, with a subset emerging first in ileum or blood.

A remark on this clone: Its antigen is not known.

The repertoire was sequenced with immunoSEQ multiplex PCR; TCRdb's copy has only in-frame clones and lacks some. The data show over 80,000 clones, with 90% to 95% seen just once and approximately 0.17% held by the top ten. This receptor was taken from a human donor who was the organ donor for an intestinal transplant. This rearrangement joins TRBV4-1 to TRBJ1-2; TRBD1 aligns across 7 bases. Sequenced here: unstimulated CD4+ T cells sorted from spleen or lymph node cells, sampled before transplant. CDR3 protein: CASSQDRTGASYGYTF. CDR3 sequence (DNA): TGCGCCAGCAGCCAAGATCGAACAGGGGCCTCCTATGGCTACACCTTC.